This is a list of T cell receptor beta chains from one sample in a study of cytomegalovirus exposure and HLA in healthy donors. Sequenced by immunoSEQ multiplex PCR; TCRdb stores in-frame clones only, minus some. The data show about 140,000 clones, around four fifths seen once. What was sequenced was PBMCs. The receptors come from a male donor in good health and CMV-seropositive. The CDR3 runs from the conserved cysteine through the conserved F or W. D genes are given only for firm matches. A row's size may be missing; if present it is once, few, many or a size class.

V: TRBV19; size: NA; J: TRBJ1-3; D: NA; CDR3: CASSLGSGSGNTIYF; DNA: TGTGCCAGTAGTCTCGGCAGCGGCTCTGGAAACACCATATATTTT
V: TRBV10-3; size: NA; J: TRBJ2-1; D: TRBD2; CDR3: CAISESTFGLADNNEQFF; DNA: TGTGCCATCAGTGAGTCGACGTTTGGACTAGCGGATAACAATGAGCAGTTCTTC
V: TRBV7-2; size: NA; J: TRBJ1-5; D: NA; CDR3: CASTLILGQPQHF; DNA: TGTGCCAGCACCTTGATACTAGGACAGCCCCAGCATTTT
V: TRBV25-1; size: NA; J: TRBJ1-1; D: NA; CDR3: CASSDRTVNTEAFF; DNA: TGTGCCAGCAGTGACCGGACAGTTAACACTGAAGCTTTCTTT
V: TRBV5-4; size: NA; J: TRBJ2-3; D: NA; CDR3: CASSGGSGRIDTQYF; DNA: TGTGCCAGCAGCGGTGGTTCGGGGAGGATAGATACGCAGTATTTT
V: TRBV7-6; size: NA; J: TRBJ2-7; D: TRBD1; CDR3: CASSRPGQGAYEQYF; DNA: TGTGCCAGCAGCCGGCCGGGACAGGGGGCCTACGAGCAGTACTTC
V: TRBV4-3; size: NA; J: TRBJ2-7; D: TRBD1; CDR3: CASSQVARQGYEQYF; DNA: TGCGCCAGCAGCCAGGTGGCTCGACAGGGCTACGAGCAGTACTTC
V: TRBV19; size: NA; J: TRBJ1-2; D: TRBD1; CDR3: CASSGTVRGYGYTF; DNA: TGTGCCAGTAGTGGGACAGTCAGGGGCTATGGCTACACCTTC
V: TRBV6-1; size: NA; J: TRBJ2-5; D: NA; CDR3: CASSVVRRQETQYF; DNA: TGTGCCAGCAGTGTAGTCAGGCGCCAAGAGACCCAGTACTTC
V: TRBV7-2; size: few; J: TRBJ2-2; D: NA; CDR3: CASSYNRAAGSGELFF; DNA: TGTGCCAGCAGCTACAACAGGGCGGCGGGCTCCGGGGAGCTGTTTTTT
V: TRBV4-1; size: NA; J: TRBJ1-5; D: TRBD1; CDR3: CASSRSGQGEGPNQPQHF; DNA: TGCGCCAGCAGCCGTTCAGGACAGGGGGAAGGGCCCAATCAGCCCCAGCATTTT
V: TRBV19; size: NA; J: TRBJ2-7; D: TRBD2; CDR3: CASSILGTSGYEQYF; DNA: TGTGCCAGTAGTATTTTGGGGACTAGCGGCTACGAGCAGTACTTC
V: TRBV5-1; size: once; J: TRBJ2-7; D: NA; CDR3: CASSLAVGDPYEQYF; DNA: TGCGCCAGCAGCTTGGCCGTCGGGGATCCGTACGAGCAGTACTTC
V: TRBV19; size: few; J: TRBJ2-4; D: NA; CDR3: CASSIMIASYQIAKNIQYF; DNA: TGTGCCAGTAGTATCATGATAGCCAGTTACCAGATAGCCAAAAACATTCAGTACTTC
V: TRBV18; size: NA; J: TRBJ1-1; D: TRBD1; CDR3: CASSRRQGRDTEAFF; DNA: TGTGCCAGCTCTCGAAGACAGGGGAGGGACACTGAAGCTTTCTTT
V: TRBV6-4; size: NA; J: TRBJ1-6; D: TRBD1; CDR3: CASSAAGQGGSPLHF; DNA: TGTGCCAGCAGTGCCGCGGGACAGGGGGGTTCACCCCTCCACTTT
V: TRBV7-3; size: NA; J: TRBJ2-7; D: TRBD2; CDR3: CASSLAAGNNYEQYF; DNA: TGTGCCAGCAGCTTGGCAGCGGGGAATAACTACGAGCAGTACTTC
V: TRBV6-1; size: many; J: TRBJ2-5; D: TRBD2; CDR3: CASSELAGGPETQYF; DNA: TGTGCCAGCAGTGAACTAGCGGGGGGGCCAGAGACCCAGTACTTC
V: TRBV7-2; size: NA; J: TRBJ2-5; D: NA; CDR3: CASSLAGGRETQYF; DNA: TGTGCCAGCAGCTTAGCGGGAGGCCGCGAGACCCAGTACTTC
V: TRBV28; size: NA; J: TRBJ2-7; D: NA; CDR3: CASSWRYSRGARGEQYF; DNA: TGTGCCAGCAGTTGGCGCTACAGCAGAGGAGCCAGGGGCGAGCAGTACTTC
V: TRBV18; size: few; J: TRBJ2-7; D: TRBD1; CDR3: CASSRGSIGTDGYEQYF; DNA: TGTGCCAGCTCACGAGGCAGTATCGGGACAGACGGTTACGAGCAGTACTTC
V: TRBV28; size: NA; J: TRBJ2-1; D: NA; CDR3: CASSLSGSSYNEQFF; DNA: TGTGCCAGCAGTTTATCCGGGAGCTCCTACAATGAGCAGTTCTTC